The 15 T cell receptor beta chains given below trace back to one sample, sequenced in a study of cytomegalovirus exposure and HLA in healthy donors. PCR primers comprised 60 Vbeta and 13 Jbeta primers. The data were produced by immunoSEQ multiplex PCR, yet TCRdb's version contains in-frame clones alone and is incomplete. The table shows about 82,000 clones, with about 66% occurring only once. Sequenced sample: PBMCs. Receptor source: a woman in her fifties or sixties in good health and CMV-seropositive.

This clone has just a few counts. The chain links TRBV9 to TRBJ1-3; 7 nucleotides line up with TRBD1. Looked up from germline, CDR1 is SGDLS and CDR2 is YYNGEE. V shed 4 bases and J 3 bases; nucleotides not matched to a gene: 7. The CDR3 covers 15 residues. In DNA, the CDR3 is TGTGCCAGCAGCTCGCGCGGACAGGTTGGAAACACCATATATTTT. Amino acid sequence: CASSSRGQVGNTIYF.

The CDR3 loop is CASSLAVTGELFF. CDR3 coding DNA: TGTGCCAGCAGCTTAGCCGTCACCGGGGAGCTGTTTTTT. The chain recombines TRBV7-2 with TRBJ2-2; D not resolved. The V gene's germline CDR1 is SGHTA and CDR2 FQGNSA. Trimming removed 0 bases at V and 4 bases at J, with 3 bases between. There are 13 residues in the CDR3. The full variable domain, rest sourced from reference TRBV7-2 and TRBJ2-2, is GAGVSQSPSNKVTEKGKDVELRCDPISGHTALYWYRQSLGQGLEFLIYFQGNSAPDKSGLPSDRFSAERTGGSVSTLTIQRTQQEDSAVYLCASSLAVTGELFFGEGSRLTVL.

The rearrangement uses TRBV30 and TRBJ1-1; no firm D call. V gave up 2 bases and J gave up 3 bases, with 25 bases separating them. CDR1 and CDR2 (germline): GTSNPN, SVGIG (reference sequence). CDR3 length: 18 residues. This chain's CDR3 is CAWSFPAPLLGMDTEAFF. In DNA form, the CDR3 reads TGTGCCTGGAGTTTCCCTGCCCCACTACTAGGGATGGACACTGAAGCTTTCTTT.

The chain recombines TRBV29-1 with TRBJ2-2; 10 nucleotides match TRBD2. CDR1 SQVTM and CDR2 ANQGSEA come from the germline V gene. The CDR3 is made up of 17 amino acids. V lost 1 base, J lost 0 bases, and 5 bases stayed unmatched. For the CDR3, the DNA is TGCAGCGTTGAAGGGACTAGCGGTAGATCGAACACCGGGGAGCTGTTTTTT. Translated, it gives CSVEGTSGRSNTGELFF.

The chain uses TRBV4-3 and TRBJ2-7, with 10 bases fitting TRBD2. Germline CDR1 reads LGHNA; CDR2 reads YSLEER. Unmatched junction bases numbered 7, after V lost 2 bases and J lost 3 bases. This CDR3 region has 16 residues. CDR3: CASSQSSGGIFYEQYF. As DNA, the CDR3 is TGCGCCAGCAGCCAATCTAGCGGGGGAATCTTCTACGAGCAGTACTTC.

CDR3 residues: CASSQDLPDSYYGYTF. The CDR3 DNA reads TGCGCCAGCAGCCAAGATCTCCCGGACAGTTACTATGGCTACACCTTC. J is TRBJ1-2 and V is TRBV4-3; the D gene is possibly TRBD1 (6 bases). The germline gives CDR1 LGHNA, CDR2 YSLEER. The CDR3 has 16 residues. V lost 0 bases, J lost 3 bases, and 14 bases lay in between.

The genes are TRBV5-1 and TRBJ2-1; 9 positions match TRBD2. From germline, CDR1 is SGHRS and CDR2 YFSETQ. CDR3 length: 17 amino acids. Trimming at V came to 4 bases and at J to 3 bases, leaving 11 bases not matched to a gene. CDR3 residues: CASSPTVAGASYNEQFF. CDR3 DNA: TGCGCCAGCAGCCCGACGGTAGCGGGGGCCAGCTACAATGAGCAGTTCTTC. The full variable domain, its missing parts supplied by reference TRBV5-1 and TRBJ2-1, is KAGVTQTPRYLIKTRGQQVTLSCSPISGHRSVSWYQQTPGQGLQFLFEYFSETQRNKGNFPGRFSGRQFSNSRSEMNVSTLELGDSALYLCASSPTVAGASYNEQFFGPGTRLTVL.

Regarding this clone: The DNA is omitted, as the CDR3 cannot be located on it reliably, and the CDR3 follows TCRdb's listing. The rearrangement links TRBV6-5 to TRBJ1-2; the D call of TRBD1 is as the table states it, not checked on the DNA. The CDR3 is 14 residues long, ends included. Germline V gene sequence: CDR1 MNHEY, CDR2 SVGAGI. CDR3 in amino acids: CASSSSDRVNGYTF.

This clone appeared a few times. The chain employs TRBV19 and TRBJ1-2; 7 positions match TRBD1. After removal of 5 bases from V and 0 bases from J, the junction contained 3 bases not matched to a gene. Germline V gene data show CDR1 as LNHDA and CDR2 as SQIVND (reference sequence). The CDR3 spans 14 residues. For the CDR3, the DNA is TGTGCCAGTAGTCCCGGGACAGCTAACTATGGCTACACCTTC. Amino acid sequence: CASSPGTANYGYTF. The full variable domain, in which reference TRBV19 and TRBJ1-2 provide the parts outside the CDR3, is DGGITQSPKYLFRKEGQNVTLSCEQNLNHDAMYWYRQDPGQGLRLIYYSQIVNDFQKGDIAEGYSVSREKKESFPLTVTSAQKNPTAFYLCASSPGTANYGYTFGSGTRLTVV.

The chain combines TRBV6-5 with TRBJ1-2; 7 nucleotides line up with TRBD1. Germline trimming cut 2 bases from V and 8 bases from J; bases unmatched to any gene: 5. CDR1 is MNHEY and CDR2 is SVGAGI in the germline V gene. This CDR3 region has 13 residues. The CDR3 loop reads CASSYETGWGYTF. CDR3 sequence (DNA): TGTGCCAGCAGTTACGAGACAGGGTGGGGCTACACCTTC.

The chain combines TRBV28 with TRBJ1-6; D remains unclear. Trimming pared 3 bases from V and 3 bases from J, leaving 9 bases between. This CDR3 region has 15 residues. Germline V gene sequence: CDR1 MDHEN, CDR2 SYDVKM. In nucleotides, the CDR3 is TGTGCCAGCAGTTTGAGGGAGGGCTATAATTCACCCCTCCACTTT. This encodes CASSLREGYNSPLHF. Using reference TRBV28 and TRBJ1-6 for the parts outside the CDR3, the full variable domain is DVKVTQSSRYLVKRTGEKVFLECVQDMDHENMFWYRQDPGLGLRLIYFSYDVKMKEKGDIPEGYSVSREKKERFSLILESASTNQTSMYLCASSLREGYNSPLHFGNGTRLTVT.

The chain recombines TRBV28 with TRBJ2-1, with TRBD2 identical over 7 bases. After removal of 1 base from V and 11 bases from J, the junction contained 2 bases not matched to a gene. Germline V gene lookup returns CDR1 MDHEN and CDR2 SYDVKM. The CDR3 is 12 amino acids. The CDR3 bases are TGTGCCAGCAGTTTATCCGGGGGGAAGCAGTTCTTC. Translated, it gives CASSLSGGKQFF.

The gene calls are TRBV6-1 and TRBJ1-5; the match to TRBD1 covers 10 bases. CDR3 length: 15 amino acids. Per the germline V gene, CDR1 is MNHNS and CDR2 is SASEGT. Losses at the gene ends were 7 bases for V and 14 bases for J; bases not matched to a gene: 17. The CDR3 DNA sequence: TGTGCCAGCACCCCGGGGGGGACAGGGGAGGATTTCAAGCATTTT. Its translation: CASTPGGTGEDFKHF.

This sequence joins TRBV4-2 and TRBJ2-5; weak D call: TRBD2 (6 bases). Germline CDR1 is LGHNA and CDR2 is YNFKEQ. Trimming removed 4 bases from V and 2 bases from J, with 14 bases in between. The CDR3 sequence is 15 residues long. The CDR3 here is CASSPARGFQETQYF. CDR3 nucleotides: TGTGCCAGCAGCCCAGCTCGGGGGTTTCAAGAGACCCAGTACTTC.

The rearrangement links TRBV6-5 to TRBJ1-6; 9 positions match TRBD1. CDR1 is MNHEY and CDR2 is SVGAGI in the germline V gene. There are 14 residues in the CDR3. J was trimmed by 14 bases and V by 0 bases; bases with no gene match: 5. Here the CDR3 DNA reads TGTGCCAGCAGTTACTCACAGGGGGCGACGACCCTCCACTTT. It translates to CASSYSQGATTLHF.